Presented here are 6 T cell receptor beta chains from one specimen sequenced in a study of cytomegalovirus exposure and HLA in healthy donors. Both 60 Vbeta primers and 13 Jbeta primers went into the PCR. Produced via immunoSEQ multiplex PCR; TCRdb's table is partial and in-frame only. The repertoire holds more than 90,000 clones, with around 86% as singletons. The specimen sequenced was PBMCs. The receptors derive from a woman in her 70s in good health and CMV-seropositive.

This clone was seen only once. This rearrangement joins TRBV18 to TRBJ2-2; D gene uncertain. The V end lost 3 bases, the J end lost 7 bases, and 12 bases lay between the germline ends. Germline V gene data show CDR1 as KGHSH and CDR2 as LQKENI. There are 14 residues in the CDR3. Here the CDR3 reads CASSPIAMGGELFF. The DNA of the CDR3 is TGTGCCAGCTCACCTATAGCAATGGGCGGGGAGCTGTTTTTT.

DNA for the CDR3: TGTGCCAGCAGCTTAAGGGGGCACAACACCGGGGAGCTGTTTTTT. Translation gives CASSLRGHNTGELFF. The chain couples TRBV11-3 to TRBJ2-2; 7 bases map to TRBD1. The CDR3 contains 15 residues. Losses at the gene ends were 2 bases for V and 2 bases for J; bases not matched to a gene: 2. Germline V gene lookup returns CDR1 SGHNT and CDR2 YENEEA.

This chain links TRBV5-4 with TRBJ2-1, with TRBD2 matching 10 bases. Germline V gives CDR1 SGHNT, CDR2 YYREEE (reference sequence). Trimming at V came to 0 bases and at J to 10 bases, leaving 7 bases not matched to a gene. CDR3 size: 15 residues. CDR3 sequence: CASSLASGRPGEQFF. The CDR3, as DNA: TGTGCCAGCAGCTTGGCTAGCGGGAGACCTGGAGAGCAGTTCTTC.

The chain couples TRBV7-3 to TRBJ2-5, with D tentatively TRBD2 (6 bases). The V gene's germline CDR1 is SGHTA and CDR2 FQGTGA. Trimming removed 2 bases from V and 5 bases from J, with 12 bases in between. The CDR3 runs 14 residues. The CDR3 loop reads CASSLAGRGETQYF. CDR3 DNA: TGTGCCAGCAGCTTAGCGGGAAGAGGCGAGACCCAGTACTTC. Looking up the rest from reference TRBV7-3 and TRBJ2-5 gives the full variable domain: GAGVSQTPSNKVTEKGKYVELRCDPISGHTALYWYRQSLGQGPEFLIYFQGTGAADDSGLPNDRFFAVRPEGSVSTLKIQRTERGDSAVYLCASSLAGRGETQYFGPGTRLLVL.

This rearrangement joins TRBV6-5 to TRBJ2-7; 9 bases are a match to TRBD2. Per the germline V gene, CDR1 is MNHEY and CDR2 is SVGAGI. The V segment lost 4 bases and the J segment 2 bases; nucleotides outside the gene matches: 6. This CDR3 spans 15 amino acids. The CDR3 region has the DNA TGTGCCAGCAGTTGGCCGGGACTAGCAGCCTACGAGCAGTACTTC. Translating gives CASSWPGLAAYEQYF.

The rearrangement uses TRBV2 and TRBJ1-3; no firm D call. The CDR3 spans 15 residues. Germline CDR1 is SNHLY and CDR2 is FYNNEI. V lost 5 bases and J lost 0, with 11 bases in between. The CDR3: CASSKVQTSGNTIYF. For the CDR3, the DNA is TGTGCCAGCAGTAAGGTACAGACCTCTGGAAACACCATATATTTT. The full variable domain, in which reference TRBV2 and TRBJ1-3 provide the parts outside the CDR3, is EPEVTQTPSHQVTQMGQEVILRCVPISNHLYFYWYRQILGQKVEFLVSFYNNEISEKSEIFDDQFSVERPDGSNFTLKIRSTKLEDSAMYFCASSKVQTSGNTIYFGEGSWLTVV.